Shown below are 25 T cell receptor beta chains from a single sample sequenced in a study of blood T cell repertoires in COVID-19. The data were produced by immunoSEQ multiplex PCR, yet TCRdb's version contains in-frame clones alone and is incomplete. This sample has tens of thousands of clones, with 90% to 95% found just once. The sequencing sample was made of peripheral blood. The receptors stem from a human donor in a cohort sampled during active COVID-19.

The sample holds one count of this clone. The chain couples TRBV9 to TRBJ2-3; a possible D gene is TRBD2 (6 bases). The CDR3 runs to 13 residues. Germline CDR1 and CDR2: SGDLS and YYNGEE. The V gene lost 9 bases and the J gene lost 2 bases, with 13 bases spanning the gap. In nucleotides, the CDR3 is TGTGCCACCGCGGAGGGACCCACAGATACGCAGTATTTT. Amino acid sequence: CATAEGPTDTQYF.

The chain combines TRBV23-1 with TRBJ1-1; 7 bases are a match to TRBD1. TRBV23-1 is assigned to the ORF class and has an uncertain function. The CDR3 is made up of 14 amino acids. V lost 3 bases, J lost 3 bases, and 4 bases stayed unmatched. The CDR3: CASSHRGRDTEAFF. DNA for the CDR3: TGCGCCAGCAGTCATAGGGGGCGGGACACTGAAGCTTTCTTT.

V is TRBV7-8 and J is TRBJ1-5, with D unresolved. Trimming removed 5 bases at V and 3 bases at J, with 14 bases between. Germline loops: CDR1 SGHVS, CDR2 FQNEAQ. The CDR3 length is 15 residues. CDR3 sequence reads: CASSEEGGINQPQHF. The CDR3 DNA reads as TGTGCCAGCAGCGAAGAGGGAGGGATCAATCAGCCCCAGCATTTT.

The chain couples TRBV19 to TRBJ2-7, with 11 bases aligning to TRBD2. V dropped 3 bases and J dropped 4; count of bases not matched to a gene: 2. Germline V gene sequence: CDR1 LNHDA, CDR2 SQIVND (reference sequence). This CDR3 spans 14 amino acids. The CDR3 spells CASSMTSGEYEQYF. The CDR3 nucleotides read TGTGCCAGTAGTATGACTAGCGGGGAGTACGAGCAGTACTTC.

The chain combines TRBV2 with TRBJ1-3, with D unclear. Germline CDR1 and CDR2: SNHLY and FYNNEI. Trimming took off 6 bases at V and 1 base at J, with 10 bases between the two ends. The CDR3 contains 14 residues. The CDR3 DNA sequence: TGTGCCAGCAGAACTCACCTTTCTGGAAACACCATATATTTT. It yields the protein CASRTHLSGNTIYF. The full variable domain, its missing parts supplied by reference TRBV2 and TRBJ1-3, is EPEVTQTPSHQVTQMGQEVILRCVPISNHLYFYWYRQILGQKVEFLVSFYNNEISEKSEIFDDQFSVERPDGSNFTLKIRSTKLEDSAMYFCASRTHLSGNTIYFGEGSWLTVV.

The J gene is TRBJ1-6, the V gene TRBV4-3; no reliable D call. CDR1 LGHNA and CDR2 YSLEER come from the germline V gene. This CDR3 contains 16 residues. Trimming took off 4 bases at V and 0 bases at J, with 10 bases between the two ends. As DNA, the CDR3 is TGCGCCAGCAGCCTCACCGAGAGCTCCTATAATTCACCCCTCCACTTT. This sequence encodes CASSLTESSYNSPLHF.

The CDR3 protein is CASSLSAPDEQGSYEQYF. CDR3 bases: TGTGCCAGCAGTTTATCCGCTCCGGACGAGCAGGGCTCCTACGAGCAGTACTTC. The J gene is TRBJ2-7, the V gene TRBV27; the D gene is possibly TRBD1 (5 bases). V shed 0 bases and J shed 0 bases, with 18 bases lying between them. Per the germline V gene, CDR1 is MNHEY and CDR2 is SMNVEV (reference sequence). The CDR3 consists of 18 residues.

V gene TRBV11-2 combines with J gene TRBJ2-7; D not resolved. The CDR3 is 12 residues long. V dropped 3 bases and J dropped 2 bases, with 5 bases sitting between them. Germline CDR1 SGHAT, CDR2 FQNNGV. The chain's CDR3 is CASSFKPYEQYF. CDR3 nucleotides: TGTGCCAGCAGCTTCAAGCCCTACGAGCAGTACTTC. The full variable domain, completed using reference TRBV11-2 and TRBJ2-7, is EAGVAQSPRYKIIEKRQSVAFWCNPISGHATLYWYQQILGQGPKLLIQFQNNGVVDDSQLPKDRFSAERLKGVDSTLKIQPAKLEDSAVYLCASSFKPYEQYFGPGTRLTVT.

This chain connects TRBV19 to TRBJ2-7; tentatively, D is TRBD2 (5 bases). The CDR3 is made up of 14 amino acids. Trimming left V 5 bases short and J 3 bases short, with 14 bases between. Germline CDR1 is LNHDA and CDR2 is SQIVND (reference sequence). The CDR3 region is CASSPAREIYEQYF. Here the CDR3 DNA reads TGTGCCAGTAGTCCCGCTAGGGAGATCTACGAGCAGTACTTC.

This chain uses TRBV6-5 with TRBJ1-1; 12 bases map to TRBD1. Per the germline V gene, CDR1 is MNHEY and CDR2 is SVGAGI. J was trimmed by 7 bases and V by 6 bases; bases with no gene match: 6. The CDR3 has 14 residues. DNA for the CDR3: TGTGCCAGCAGGCCGGGACAGGGGGCGGGTGAAGCTTTCTTT. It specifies CASRPGQGAGEAFF.

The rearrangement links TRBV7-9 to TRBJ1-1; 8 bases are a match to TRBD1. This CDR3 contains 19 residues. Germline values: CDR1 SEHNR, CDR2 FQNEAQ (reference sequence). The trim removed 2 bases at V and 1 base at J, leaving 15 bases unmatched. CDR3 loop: CASSLTGTGPPFRNTEAFF. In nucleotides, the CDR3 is TGTGCCAGCAGCTTAACCGGGACAGGTCCTCCTTTCAGGAACACTGAAGCTTTCTTT. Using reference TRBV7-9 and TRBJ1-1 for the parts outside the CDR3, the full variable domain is DTGVSQNPRHKITKRGQNVTFRCDPISEHNRLYWYRQTLGQGPEFLTYFQNEAQLEKSRLLSDRFSAERPKGSFSTLEIQRTEQGDSAMYLCASSLTGTGPPFRNTEAFFGQGTRLTVV.

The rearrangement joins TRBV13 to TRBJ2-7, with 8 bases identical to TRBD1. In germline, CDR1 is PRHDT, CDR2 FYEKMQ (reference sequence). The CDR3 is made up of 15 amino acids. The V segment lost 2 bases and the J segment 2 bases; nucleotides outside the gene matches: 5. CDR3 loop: CASSLTQGVAYEQYF. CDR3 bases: TGTGCCAGCAGCTTAACACAGGGGGTTGCCTACGAGCAGTACTTC.

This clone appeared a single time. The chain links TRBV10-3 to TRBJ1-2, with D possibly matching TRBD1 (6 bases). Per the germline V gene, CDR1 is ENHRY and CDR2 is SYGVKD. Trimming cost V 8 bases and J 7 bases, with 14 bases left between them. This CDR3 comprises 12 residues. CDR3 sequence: CAIATDSRGYTF. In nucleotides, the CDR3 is TGTGCCATCGCCACGGACAGTCGTGGCTACACCTTC.

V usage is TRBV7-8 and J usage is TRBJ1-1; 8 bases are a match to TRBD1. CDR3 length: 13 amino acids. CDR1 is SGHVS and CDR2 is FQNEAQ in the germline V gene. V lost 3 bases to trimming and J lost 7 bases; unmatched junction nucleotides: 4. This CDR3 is CASSFGQGLEAFF. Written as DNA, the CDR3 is TGTGCCAGCAGCTTTGGACAGGGCCTTGAAGCTTTCTTT.

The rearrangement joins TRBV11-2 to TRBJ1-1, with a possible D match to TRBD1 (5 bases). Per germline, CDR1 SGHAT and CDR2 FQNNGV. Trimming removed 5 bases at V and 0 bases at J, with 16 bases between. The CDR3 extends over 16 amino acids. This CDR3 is CASSPTRGTLNTEAFF. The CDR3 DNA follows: TGTGCCAGCAGCCCGACTCGGGGGACCTTGAACACTGAAGCTTTCTTT. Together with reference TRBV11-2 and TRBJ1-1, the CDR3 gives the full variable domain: EAGVAQSPRYKIIEKRQSVAFWCNPISGHATLYWYQQILGQGPKLLIQFQNNGVVDDSQLPKDRFSAERLKGVDSTLKIQPAKLEDSAVYLCASSPTRGTLNTEAFFGQGTRLTVV.

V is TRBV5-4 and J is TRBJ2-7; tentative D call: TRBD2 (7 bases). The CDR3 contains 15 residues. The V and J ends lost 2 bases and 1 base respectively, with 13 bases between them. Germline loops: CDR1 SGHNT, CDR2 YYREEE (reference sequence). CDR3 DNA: TGTGCCAGCAGCTTTGGGAGGGGGGATTCCTACGAGCAGTACTTC. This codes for CASSFGRGDSYEQYF. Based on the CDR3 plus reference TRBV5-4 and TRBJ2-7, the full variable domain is ETGVTQSPTHLIKTRGQQVTLRCSSQSGHNTVSWYQQALGQGPQFIFQYYREEENGRGNFPPRFSGLQFPNYSSELNVNALELDDSALYLCASSFGRGDSYEQYFGPGTRLTVT.

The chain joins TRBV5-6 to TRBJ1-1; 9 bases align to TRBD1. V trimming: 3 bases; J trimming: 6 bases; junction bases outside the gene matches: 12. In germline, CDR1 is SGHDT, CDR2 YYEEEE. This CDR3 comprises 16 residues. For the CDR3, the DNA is TGTGCCAGCAGCTCAGGTCCCGGGACAGGGATCGCTGAAGCTTTCTTT. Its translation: CASSSGPGTGIAEAFF.

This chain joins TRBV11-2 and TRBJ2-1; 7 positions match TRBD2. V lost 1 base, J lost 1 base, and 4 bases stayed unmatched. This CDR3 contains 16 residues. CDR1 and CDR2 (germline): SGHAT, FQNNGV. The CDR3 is CASSLVGSGSYNEQFF. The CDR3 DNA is TGTGCCAGCAGCTTAGTGGGTAGCGGGTCCTACAATGAGCAGTTCTTC.

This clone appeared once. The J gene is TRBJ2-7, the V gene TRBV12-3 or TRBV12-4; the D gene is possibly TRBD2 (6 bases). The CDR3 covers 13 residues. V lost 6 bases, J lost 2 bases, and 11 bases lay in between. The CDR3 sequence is CASSRRLAYEQYF. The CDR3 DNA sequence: TGTGCCAGCAGCCGCCGACTAGCCTACGAGCAGTACTTC.

The CDR3 loop reads CASSQDPSFCRERGYEQYF. DNA of the CDR3: TGTGCCAGCAGCCAAGATCCAAGTTTCTGCAGGGAGCGGGGCTACGAGCAGTACTTC. The V call is TRBV3-1 (or the pseudogene TRBV3-2), the J call TRBJ2-7, with 7 positions matching TRBD2. The CDR3 is 19 residues long. Trimming removed 0 bases from V and 3 bases from J; junction bases left unmatched: 17. Germline V gene data show CDR1 as LGHDT and CDR2 as YNNKEL (reference sequence).

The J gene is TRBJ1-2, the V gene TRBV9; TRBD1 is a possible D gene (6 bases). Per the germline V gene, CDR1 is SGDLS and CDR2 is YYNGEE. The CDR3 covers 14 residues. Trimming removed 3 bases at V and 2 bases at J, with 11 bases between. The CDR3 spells CASSARDKNYGYTF. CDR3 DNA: TGTGCCAGCAGCGCCCGGGACAAGAACTATGGCTACACCTTC.

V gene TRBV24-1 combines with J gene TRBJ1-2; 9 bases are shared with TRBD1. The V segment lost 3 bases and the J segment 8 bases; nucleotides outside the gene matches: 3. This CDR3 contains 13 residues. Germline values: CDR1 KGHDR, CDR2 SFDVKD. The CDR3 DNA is TGTGCCACCAGTGATAGGACAGGGGAAGGCTACACCTTC. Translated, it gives CATSDRTGEGYTF.

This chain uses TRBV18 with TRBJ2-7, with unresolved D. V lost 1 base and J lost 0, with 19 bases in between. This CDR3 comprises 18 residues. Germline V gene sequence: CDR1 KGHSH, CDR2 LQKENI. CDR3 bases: TGTGCCAGCTCACCACAATTTGGCAGTCCCCCCGTCTCCTACGAGCAGTACTTC. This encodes CASSPQFGSPPVSYEQYF.

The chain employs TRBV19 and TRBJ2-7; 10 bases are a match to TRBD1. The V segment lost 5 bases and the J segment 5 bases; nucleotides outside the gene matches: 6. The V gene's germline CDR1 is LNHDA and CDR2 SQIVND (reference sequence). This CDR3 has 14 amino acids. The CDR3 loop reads CASSQTGGLDEQYF. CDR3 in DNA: TGTGCCAGTAGTCAGACAGGGGGCCTCGACGAGCAGTACTTC.

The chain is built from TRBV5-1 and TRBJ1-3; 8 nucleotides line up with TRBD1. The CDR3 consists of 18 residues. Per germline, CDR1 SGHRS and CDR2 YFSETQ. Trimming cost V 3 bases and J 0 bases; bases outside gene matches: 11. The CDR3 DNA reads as TGCGCCAGCAGCTCGGGACAGGTGTTAGAGGGCTCTGGAAACACCATATATTTT. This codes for CASSSGQVLEGSGNTIYF.